This T cell receptor (beta chain) derives from a study of shared clonotypes between healthy human individuals. Positively selected for CCR7, the CD45RO-negative cells used as naive CD8 cells excluded terminally differentiated effector memory CD45RA+ cells. This clone was found once. Antigen specificity is unknown. The study's findings and limits: Larger estimated richness was generally recorded for naive subsets relative to memory subsets.

The table came from immunoSEQ multiplex PCR; TCRdb's copy has only in-frame clones and leaves some out. Of millions of clones listed, 93% are singletons. Sample: naive CD8+ T cells from PBMCs. The receptor's source is a man aged 18 to 30 in good health. Some clones in this sample may be carry-over from other donors' samples.

In DNA, the CDR3 is TGTGCCAGCAGTTACTCTCGGGTCGGGGTCTCTCATGAGCAGGTTGCCTATGGCTACACCTTC. Protein product: CASSYSRVGVSHEQVAYGYTF. The V and J genes are TRBV6-7 and TRBJ1-2; D call uncertain. TRBV6-7 is annotated as an ORF whose role is uncertain. The length of the CDR3 is 21 residues. V was shortened by 0 bases and J by 4 bases, with 30 bases between the two germline ends.